This T cell receptor beta chain was recorded in a study of blood T cell repertoires in COVID-19 (dated by TCRdb to the early 2020s). About the study as a whole: The collaborator samples originated in the United States, Italy and Spain and spanned the acute and convalescent phases of COVID-19. The prospective study material was composed of cDNA or gDNA derived from T cells, B-cell-depleted T cells, or PBMCs. Samples came from the ongoing ImmuneRACE study (first 160 participants) plus 1,254 subjects from 6 global collaborators. Where available, HLA class I and class II types were obtained from metadata supplied by the sample provider rather than from assay-based typing. The dataset comprised deeply sampled blood TCRbeta repertoires from subjects exposed to, actively infected with, or recovered from COVID-19. The sample metadata nearly always contained a de-identified subject ID, COVID-19 status, age in years and sex. The repertoires were made available in a free public database intended to serve as a resource for research on the immune response to SARS-CoV-2.

Study-wide conclusions, independent of this receptor: The quantity of clinical and demographic metadata differed by source and by participant and was supplied without curation.

The immunoSEQ Assay, a bias-controlled multiplex PCR, was used to amplify TCRbeta CDR3 regions from genomic DNA. In the paper's pipeline: The number of nucleated cells in each sample was estimated by amplification of reference gene primers within the assay. Sequence reads were collapsed and filtered to measure the absolute abundance of every unique TCRbeta CDR3 rearrangement. For each sample, productive Simpson clonality was calculated by taking the square root of Simpson's diversity index across productive rearrangements. The source is immuneACCESS, and TCRdb retained only in-frame sequences with V and J called. Part of the clones is not carried over; for the studies checked, unresolved V genes explain less than half of this, and the remainder is unexplained. The V and J calls and clone size were taken over from that table, and D and trimming were inferred from the DNA. In this sample the table shows more than 150,000 clones, around 87% of which occur a single time. The ten largest clones represent about 2.5% of the sample.

Each collaborating institution followed its own protocols to collect whole blood in K2EDTA tubes. For TCRbeta analysis, collaborator samples were shipped as frozen whole blood, as isolated PBMCs, or as DNA extracted from either sample type. Regarding this clone: It lacks a known antigen. The record has no base qualities; no much larger clone is one base away.

Via the germline V gene (reference sequence), CDR1 is SEHNR and CDR2 FQNEAQ. V is shortened by 6 bases, J by 3 bases, and the region joining them spans 12 bases. The cysteine opens and the phenylalanine closes a CDR3 of 13 amino acids. Of all the DNA, just the CDR3 is kept, 39 bases in frame from base 1. Recombination connected TRBV7-9 to TRBJ2-7; TRBD1 could be the D gene, as 6 bases match. The clonotype was recovered from a man aged 35 to 55 with active or convalescent COVID-19. Sequencing input: peripheral blood. The DNA reads TGTGCCAGCAGTTCGGACAGCAGCTACGAGCAGTACTTC. It translates as CASSSDSSYEQYF.